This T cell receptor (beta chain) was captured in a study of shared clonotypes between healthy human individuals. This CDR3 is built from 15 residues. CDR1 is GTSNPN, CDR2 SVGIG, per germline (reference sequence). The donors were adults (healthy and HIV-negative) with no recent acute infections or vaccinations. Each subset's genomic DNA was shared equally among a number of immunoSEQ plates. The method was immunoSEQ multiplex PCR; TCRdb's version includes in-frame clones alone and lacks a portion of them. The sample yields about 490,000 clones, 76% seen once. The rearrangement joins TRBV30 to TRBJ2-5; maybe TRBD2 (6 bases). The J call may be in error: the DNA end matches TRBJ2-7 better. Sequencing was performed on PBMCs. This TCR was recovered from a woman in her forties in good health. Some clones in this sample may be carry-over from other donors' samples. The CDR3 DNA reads TGTGCCTGGAGTGTAGTAGGTAGCGGAGGGTACGAGCAGTACTTC. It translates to CAWSVVGSGGYEQYF.